This is a list of T cell receptor beta chains from one sample in a study of blood T cell repertoires in COVID-19. Only in-frame clones appear in the TCRdb table, and some are missing; sequencing was by immunoSEQ multiplex PCR. The table includes over 250,000 clones, 85% detected once. Sequencing was performed on peripheral blood. Receptors originate from a human donor in a cohort sampled during active COVID-19. CDR3s include the opening cysteine and the closing phenylalanine or tryptophan. Each record gives: V gene, J gene, D gene, clone size, CDR3 length, CDR3 DNA, CDR3 protein. D genes are given only for firm matches. Clone size appears in some rows only: once, few, many, or a class for an expanded clone.

>TRBV27|TRBJ2-7|-|once|15
TGTGCCAGTAGCCCCGGGCAGGGTTTTGATTGGGAGCAGTACTTC
CASSPGQGFDWEQYF
>TRBV12-3/TRBV12-4|TRBJ2-6|-|once|13
TGTGCCAGCAGGTTGGAGGGGGCCAACGTCCTGACTTTC
CASRLEGANVLTF
>TRBV7-9|TRBJ1-1|-|-|14
TGTGCCAGCAGCAAAGGGGGAGCGAACACTGAAGCTTTCTTT
CASSKGGANTEAFF
>TRBV5-4|TRBJ1-2|-|-|16
TGTGCCAGCAGCTCGCCCGACAGGTCCTTCCTTTATGGCTACACCTTC
CASSSPDRSFLYGYTF
>TRBV2|TRBJ1-2|-|once|11
TGTGCCAGCACCAGCGGCTATGGCTACACCTTC
CASTSGYGYTF
>TRBV5-1|TRBJ2-7|-|-|15
TGCGCCAGCAGCTTGACTGCATCTAGCGAGGGCGAGCAGTACTTC
CASSLTASSEGEQYF
>TRBV19|TRBJ1-2|TRBD1|-|12
TGTGCCAGTAGTTACAGGGGTGGTGGCTACACCTTC
CASSYRGGGYTF
>TRBV5-6|TRBJ2-3|-|-|14
TGTGCCAGCAGAACCGGGAGCCACACAGATACGCAGTATTTT
CASRTGSHTDTQYF
>TRBV18|TRBJ2-3|TRBD2|-|15
TGTGCCAGCTCAGGGACTAGCGGGAGCACAGATACGCAGTATTTT
CASSGTSGSTDTQYF
>TRBV7-9|TRBJ2-1|TRBD2|-|16
TGTGCCAGCAGCATATTATTAGCGGGATCAGTCAATGAGCAGTTCTTC
CASSILLAGSVNEQFF
>TRBV28|TRBJ2-3|-|-|10
TGTGCCAGCCACACAGATACGCAGTATTTT
CASHTDTQYF
>TRBV6-2/TRBV6-3|TRBJ1-1|-|-|13
TGTGCCAGCAGTTACCCCTATGCGATAGAAGCTTTCTTT
CASSYPYAIEAFF
>TRBV11-2|TRBJ2-7|TRBD2|-|14
TGTGCCAGCGTCCCCGGGACTAGCGGCTACGAGCAGTACTTC
CASVPGTSGYEQYF
>TRBV7-9|TRBJ2-5|-|-|14
TGTGCCAGCCAGGCAGGGGCCGGCCAAGAGACCCAGTACTTC
CASQAGAGQETQYF
>TRBV12-3/TRBV12-4|TRBJ2-7|TRBD1|-|13
TGTGCCAGCAGGACGAGGGGGCTCCACGAGCAGTACTTC
CASRTRGLHEQYF
>TRBV5-4|TRBJ1-1|-|few|12
TGTGCCAGCTCCCTGGGCTATACTGAAGCTTTCTTT
CASSLGYTEAFF
>TRBV30|TRBJ2-2|-|-|14
TGTGCCTGGAGTGTACTTAAGAACACCGGGGAGCTGTTTTTT
CAWSVLKNTGELFF
>TRBV2|TRBJ1-3|TRBD1|-|13
TGTGCCAGCGGACAGGGTTGGGCAAACACCATATATTTT
CASGQGWANTIYF
>TRBV7-8|TRBJ2-7|-|-|14
TGTGCCAGCAGCCTAAGGAGGGCGGGGAGCGAGCAGTACTTC
CASSLRRAGSEQYF
>TRBV7-9|TRBJ1-1|-|once|14
TGTGCCAGCAGCTTAGGTACACAGAACACTGAAGCTTTCTTT
CASSLGTQNTEAFF
>TRBV24-1|TRBJ2-3|-|-|14
TGTGCCACCAGTGTCGGGGGAGAGGCAGATACGCAGTATTTT
CATSVGGEADTQYF
>TRBV28|TRBJ1-6|-|-|11
TGTGCCAGCAGTTCTCTGGGGCGGCTCCACTTT
CASSSLGRLHF